This entry concerns a single T cell receptor beta chain. The antigen is unknown. The data were taken from a study of T cell repertoires in cytomegalovirus infection. The CDR3 extends over 14 amino acids. Trimming at V came to 4 bases and at J to 2 bases, leaving 3 bases not matched to a gene. CDR1 is MGHRA, CDR2 YSYEKL, per germline. TCRdb re-analysed the reads in MiXCR, keeping a single row per CDR3 protein. Of 95,000 to 150,000 distinct CDR3 sequences listed, 32% are singletons. This sequence was found in a human donor in good health (CMV status not recorded). Some clones in this sample may be carry-over from other donors' samples. The V gene is TRBV4-1, the J gene TRBJ2-3; TRBD1 matches at 7 bases. The starting material was CD8+ T cells from cultured PBMCs, obtained from culture after CMV antigen stimulation. The CDR3 DNA is TGCGCCAGCAGCCCAGGGGGTTACACAGATACGCAGTATTTT. It specifies CASSPGGYTDTQYF.